These 11 T cell receptor beta chains share one sample of origin, sequenced in a study. TCRdb itself ran the 5' RACE reads through MiXCR, one entry per CDR3 protein. Among about 9,200 distinct CDR3 sequences listed, 55% were seen once. The sorted Tregs were CD4+CD25+CD127-/low cells. The specimen was Tregs sorted from a lymph node. The receptors come from a female donor with breast cancer.

In this sample, this clonotype turned up a few times. The chain couples TRBV7-9 to TRBJ2-3; D unresolved. There are 12 residues in the CDR3. CDR1 and CDR2 (germline): SEHNR, FQNEAQ (reference sequence). Trimming took 1 base from V and 6 from J, leaving 5 bases between them. The CDR3 DNA follows: TGTGCCAGCAGCTTAGGACGGGATACGCAGTATTTT. Its translation is CASSLGRDTQYF.

This clonotype has only one observation. The chain carries TRBV20-1 and TRBJ2-7; a possible D gene is TRBD2 (6 bases). CDR3 length: 13 residues. The germline gives CDR1 DFQATT, CDR2 SNEGSKA (reference sequence). V was cut by 2 bases and J by 4 bases, with 12 bases left in between. CDR3 nucleotide sequence: TGCAGTGCTAGAAAGGCGAGCGGGTACGAGCAGTACTTC. Amino acids: CSARKASGYEQYF.

This clonotype appeared a few times. This rearrangement joins TRBV7-2 to TRBJ2-7, with TRBD1 as a possible D gene (5 bases). There are 14 residues in the CDR3. V shed 2 bases and J shed 4 bases, with 12 bases lying between them. CDR1 and CDR2 from the germline V gene are SGHTA and FQGNSA. CDR3 in DNA: TGTGCCAGCAGCTTAACTTCAGGGTGGTACGAGCAGTACGTC. Translated, it gives CASSLTSGWYEQYV.

This clonotype was detected once. The chain couples TRBV5-1 to TRBJ1-1; 8 nucleotides align to TRBD1. Germline loops: CDR1 SGHRS, CDR2 YFSETQ. The CDR3 covers 14 residues. The V and J ends lost 5 bases and 2 bases, in that order; junction bases with no gene match: 5. DNA for the CDR3: TGCGCCAGCAGAGCTACAGGGGGAAACACTGAAGCTTTCTTT. It encodes CASRATGGNTEAFF.

The J gene is TRBJ2-6, the V gene TRBV15; D unresolved. CDR1 LNHNV and CDR2 YYDKDF come from the germline V gene (reference sequence). The CDR3 has 15 amino acids. Trimming shortened V by 0 bases and J by 0 bases, and 3 bases separated the two germline ends. The CDR3 loop is CATSRDNSGANVLTF. The CDR3 DNA follows: TGTGCCACCAGCAGAGACAACTCTGGGGCCAACGTCCTGACTTTC. Complete variable domain (other parts from reference TRBV15 and TRBJ2-6): DAMVIQNPRYQVTQFGKPVTLSCSQTLNHNVMYWYQQKSSQAPKLLFHYYDKDFNNEADTPDNFQSRRPNTSFCFLDIRSPGLGDTAMYLCATSRDNSGANVLTFGAGSRLTVL.

The chain employs TRBV7-2 and TRBJ2-1, with 9 bases matching TRBD1. The CDR3 spans 13 residues. With V trimmed by 4 bases and J by 14 bases, 9 bases remained unmatched. Germline V lookup: CDR1 SGHTA, CDR2 FQGNSA. In DNA, the CDR3 is TGTGCCAGCAGCTCCCAAACGGGACAGGGAGAGTTCTTC. Translating gives CASSSQTGQGEFF.

This clonotype was seen a handful of times. The rearrangement uses TRBV25-1 and TRBJ1-2; 7 bases match TRBD1. Looked up from germline, CDR1 is MGHDK and CDR2 is SYGVNS. The CDR3 has 15 amino acids. J was trimmed by 4 bases and V by 5 bases; bases with no gene match: 10. The CDR3 here is CASSPQGSNSYGYTF. CDR3 DNA: TGTGCCAGCAGTCCACAGGGGTCAAACTCCTATGGCTACACCTTC.

This clonotype has a handful of counts. The rearrangement joins TRBV30 to TRBJ2-4, with TRBD2 matching over 12 bases. Trimming at V came to 5 bases and at J to 6 bases, leaving 8 bases not matched to a gene. Germline V gene lookup returns CDR1 GTSNPN and CDR2 SVGIG (reference sequence). The CDR3 runs to 15 residues. The CDR3 DNA sequence: TGTGCCTGGGATACTAGCGGGGGGCCTAGAAACATTCAGTACTTC. It is translated as CAWDTSGGPRNIQYF.

Details on this clonotype: Given the absence of the conserved phenylalanine or tryptophan at the CDR3 end, a read error is likely. The chain recombines TRBV20-1 with TRBJ1-1; 7 bases map to TRBD1. The CDR3 covers 14 residues. With 3 bases clipped from V and 5 bases from J, the junction kept 9 bases outside the gene matches. Germline loops: CDR1 DFQATT, CDR2 SNEGSKA (reference sequence). This CDR3 reads CSASPGTVETEAFY. Here the CDR3 DNA reads TGCAGTGCTAGTCCCGGGACAGTGGAAACTGAAGCTTTCTAT.

The sample holds one count of this clonotype. The chain couples TRBV20-1 to TRBJ2-2, with 9 bases aligning to TRBD2. Germline CDR1 is DFQATT and CDR2 is SNEGSKA (reference sequence). Germline trimming cut 0 bases from V and 5 bases from J; bases unmatched to any gene: 10. This CDR3 is 17 amino acids long. Here the CDR3 DNA reads TGCAGTGCTAGAGATACCCAAATAGCGGGAGTTACCGGGGAGCTGTTTTTT. Residues: CSARDTQIAGVTGELFF.

This sequence joins TRBV20-1 and TRBJ2-5; TRBD2 matches at 9 bases. This CDR3 has 14 amino acids. The germline CDR1 and CDR2 sequences are DFQATT and SNEGSKA (reference sequence). After removal of 5 bases from V and 7 bases from J, the junction contained 11 bases not matched to a gene. The CDR3: CSAPGLAERGTQYF. CDR3 bases: TGCAGTGCTCCGGGACTAGCTGAACGCGGGACCCAGTACTTC.